A selection of T cell receptor beta chains follows, all from one sample in a study of cytomegalovirus exposure and HLA in healthy donors. Sequencing was performed with immunoSEQ multiplex PCR; in TCRdb, only in-frame clones are kept and a portion is missing. There are around 33,000 clones in the sample, with 4.5% to 5% held by the top ten. The sample comprised PBMCs. These receptors were obtained from a woman aged 40 to 49 in good health and CMV-seropositive. Each CDR3 is given without its conserved first and last residue. Each record gives: J gene, V gene, CDR3 protein.

J: TRBJ2-7; V: TRBV7-9; CDR3: ASSFRDRGGWDEQY
J: TRBJ2-1; V: TRBV19; CDR3: ASSDLAGVGYNEQF
J: TRBJ2-2; V: TRBV9; CDR3: ASSQSGGELF
J: TRBJ2-2; V: TRBV7-6; CDR3: ASSLVSRLAAGELF
J: TRBJ2-7; V: TRBV2; CDR3: ASSTFVSSYEQY
J: TRBJ1-1; V: TRBV10-3; CDR3: AIRRSLGTEAF
J: TRBJ2-4; V: TRBV10-1; CDR3: ASSESGGNIQY
J: TRBJ1-5; V: TRBV5-1; CDR3: ASSPVGTGGRQPQH
J: TRBJ2-1; V: TRBV7-2; CDR3: GQQLRFAGALENEQF
J: TRBJ1-4; V: TRBV6-1; CDR3: ASVGSLNEKLF
J: TRBJ2-7; V: TRBV6-5; CDR3: ASSWGQAYEQY
J: TRBJ1-5; V: TRBV28; CDR3: ASSKTGRPQH
J: TRBJ1-5; V: TRBV29-1; CDR3: SVTGLLRGQPQH
J: TRBJ2-1; V: TRBV19; CDR3: ASSLTGYSDNEQF
J: TRBJ2-7; V: TRBV10-3; CDR3: AISWTVHEQY
J: NA; V: TRBV18; CDR3: ASLGQLSSYEQY
J: TRBJ2-3; V: TRBV9; CDR3: ASSVGGYSGTDTQY
J: TRBJ2-2; V: TRBV10-2; CDR3: ASSETSGTGELF
J: TRBJ2-5; V: TRBV5-4; CDR3: ASEDPGQGAETQY
J: TRBJ1-2; V: TRBV7-2; CDR3: ASSLTDRGFTNYGYT
J: TRBJ2-1; V: TRBV18; CDR3: ASSPLSLWLGDEQF
J: TRBJ2-2; V: TRBV6-1; CDR3: ASSEAGGFDGELF
J: TRBJ2-1; V: TRBV27; CDR3: ASSFISPAVADEQF
J: TRBJ2-1; V: TRBV4-3; CDR3: ASSQDASGSPDNEQF
J: TRBJ1-2; V: TRBV6-1; CDR3: ASSANLQGLGYT
J: TRBJ2-7; V: TRBV7-3; CDR3: ASSLSGGRYEQY
J: TRBJ1-1; V: TRBV7-9; CDR3: ASNANGAEAF
J: TRBJ2-7; V: TRBV7-9; CDR3: ASSLSTSGRAISYEQY
J: TRBJ2-1; V: TRBV30; CDR3: AWSVGLAGVVSEQF
J: TRBJ2-5; V: TRBV7-2; CDR3: ASSLGLDRETQY
J: TRBJ1-1; V: TRBV19; CDR3: ASSMKVRDTEAF
J: TRBJ2-1; V: TRBV6-1; CDR3: ASRQRQGAVNEQF
J: TRBJ2-3; V: TRBV9; CDR3: ASSVALDRERDTQY
J: TRBJ2-3; V: TRBV2; CDR3: ASSRQGQITDTQY
J: TRBJ2-1; V: TRBV5-1; CDR3: ASSLSLGSHNEQF
J: TRBJ2-1; V: TRBV4-1; CDR3: ASSQGTGFTDNEQF
J: TRBJ1-2; V: TRBV29-1; CDR3: SVGGQANYGYT
J: TRBJ2-5; V: TRBV15; CDR3: ATSNTAGLHKETQY
J: TRBJ2-7; V: TRBV30; CDR3: AWSAGTAAYEQY
J: TRBJ1-6; V: TRBV4-2; CDR3: ASRLDRSSPLH
J: TRBJ2-1; V: TRBV7-7; CDR3: ASSLEVGSPEQF